This T cell receptor (beta chain) appears in the sequencing data of a study of T cells in localized non-small cell lung cancer. Clones were read by immunoSEQ multiplex PCR, and TCRdb kept only the in-frame ones, dropping some. The data show about 24,000 clones, about 92% seen once. This specimen was peripheral blood, taken before any cancer treatment. This clonotype originated in a man aged 35 to 69 with stage III squamous cell lung carcinoma.

In DNA, the CDR3 is TGTGCCAGCAGCTTAGGGGGAGTCTTTAACTACGAGCAGTACTTC. Its protein is CASSLGGVFNYEQYF. The V and J genes are TRBV7-2 and TRBJ2-7; tentative D call: TRBD2 (5 bases). V lost 1 base to trimming and J lost 3 bases, with 13 bases between them. Germline CDR1 SGHTA, CDR2 FQGNSA. There are 15 residues in the CDR3.